The entry below gives a single T cell receptor beta chain sequence along with its context. Libraries were prepared by immunoSEQ multiplex PCR; TCRdb keeps only in-frame clonotypes and omits some of them. The data show around 250,000 clones, 91% seen once. The data originate from a study of blood T cell repertoires in COVID-19. For the study at large: The United States, Italy and Spain supplied acute and convalescent COVID-19 samples. Sources were T cells, B-cell-depleted T cells, or PBMCs; the material itself was cDNA or gDNA.

The cohort comprised adults aged 18 to 89 years residing in 20 to 30 US areas. This receptor was identified in a human donor in a cohort exposed to, infected with or recovered from COVID-19 (not recorded which). The donor label of this sample is uncertain. The source material was PBMCs or T cells enriched from blood (not recorded which).

The DNA for the CDR3 is TGCAGCGCCGCCGGTTCTAGCGGGGGGGCGGAGCAGTTCTTC. It translates to CSAAGSSGGAEQFF. The chain employs TRBV29-1 and TRBJ2-1, with 12 bases lining up with TRBD2. The length of the CDR3 is 14 residues. V shed 7 bases and J 10 bases; nucleotides not matched to a gene: 11. Germline V gives CDR1 SQVTM, CDR2 ANQGSEA.